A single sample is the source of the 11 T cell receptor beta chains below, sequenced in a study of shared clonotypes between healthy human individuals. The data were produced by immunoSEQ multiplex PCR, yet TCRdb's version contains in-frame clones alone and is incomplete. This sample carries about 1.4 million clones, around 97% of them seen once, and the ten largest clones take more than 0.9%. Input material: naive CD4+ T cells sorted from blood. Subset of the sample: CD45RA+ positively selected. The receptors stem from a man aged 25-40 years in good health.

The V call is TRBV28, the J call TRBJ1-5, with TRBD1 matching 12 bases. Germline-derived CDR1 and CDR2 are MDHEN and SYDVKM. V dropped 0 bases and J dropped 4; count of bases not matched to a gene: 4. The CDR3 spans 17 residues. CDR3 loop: CASSLWSGQGANQPQHF. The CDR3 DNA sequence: TGTGCCAGCAGTTTATGGTCGGGACAGGGGGCGAATCAGCCCCAGCATTTT.

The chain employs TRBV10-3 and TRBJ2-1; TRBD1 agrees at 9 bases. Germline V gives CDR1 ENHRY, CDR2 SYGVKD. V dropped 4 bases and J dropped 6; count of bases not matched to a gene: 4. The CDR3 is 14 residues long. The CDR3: CAISAGQGVNEQFF. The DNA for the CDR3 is TGTGCCATCAGTGCGGGACAGGGAGTCAATGAGCAGTTCTTC.

As DNA, the CDR3 is TGTGCCAGCAGCTTGGGGCTAGCTGTACCAGATACGCAGTATTTT. Its translation: CASSLGLAVPDTQYF. The V gene is TRBV5-6, the J gene TRBJ2-3; weak D call: TRBD2 (5 bases). The germline V and J ends were trimmed by 0 bases and 4 bases, with 12 bases remaining between them. Germline lookup yields CDR1 SGHDT and CDR2 YYEEEE. CDR3 length: 15 amino acids.

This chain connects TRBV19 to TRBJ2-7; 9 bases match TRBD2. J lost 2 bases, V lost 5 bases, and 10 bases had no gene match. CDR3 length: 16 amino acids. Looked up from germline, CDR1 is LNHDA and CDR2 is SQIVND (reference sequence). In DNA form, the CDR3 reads TGTGCCAGTAGTGTAGCGGGAGTAGATACTACCTACGAGCAGTACTTC. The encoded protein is CASSVAGVDTTYEQYF.

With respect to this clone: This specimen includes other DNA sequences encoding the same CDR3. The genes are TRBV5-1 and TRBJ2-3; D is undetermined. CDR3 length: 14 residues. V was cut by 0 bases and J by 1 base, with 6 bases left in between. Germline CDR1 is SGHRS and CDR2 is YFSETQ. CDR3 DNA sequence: TGCGCCAGCAGCTTGGTTCCAGGCACAGATACGCAGTATTTT. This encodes CASSLVPGTDTQYF.

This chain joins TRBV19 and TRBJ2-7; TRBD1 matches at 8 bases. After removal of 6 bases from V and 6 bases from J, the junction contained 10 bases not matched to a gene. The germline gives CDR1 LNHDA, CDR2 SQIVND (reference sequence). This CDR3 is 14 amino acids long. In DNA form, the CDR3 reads TGTGCCAGTAGGTCGACAGGGGAAACTGTCGAGCAGTACTTC. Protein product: CASRSTGETVEQYF.

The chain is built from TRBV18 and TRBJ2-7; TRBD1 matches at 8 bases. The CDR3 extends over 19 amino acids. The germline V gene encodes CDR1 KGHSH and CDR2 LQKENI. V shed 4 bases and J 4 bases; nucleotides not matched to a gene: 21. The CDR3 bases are TGTGCCAGCTCACTATTCGGACAGGGCCCTAGGCCATCGAGTTACGAGCAGTACTTC. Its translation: CASSLFGQGPRPSSYEQYF.

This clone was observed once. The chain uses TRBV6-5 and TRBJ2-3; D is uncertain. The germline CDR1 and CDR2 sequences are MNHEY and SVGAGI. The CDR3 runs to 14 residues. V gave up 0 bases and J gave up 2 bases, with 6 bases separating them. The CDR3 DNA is TGTGCCAGCAGTTACTCGACGGACACAGATACGCAGTATTTT. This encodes CASSYSTDTDTQYF.

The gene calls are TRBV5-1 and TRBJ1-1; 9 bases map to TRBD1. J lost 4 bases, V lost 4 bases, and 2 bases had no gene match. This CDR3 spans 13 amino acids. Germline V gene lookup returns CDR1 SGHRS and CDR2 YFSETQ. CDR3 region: CASSGGQGTEAFF. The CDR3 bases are TGCGCCAGCAGCGGGGGACAGGGCACTGAAGCTTTCTTT.

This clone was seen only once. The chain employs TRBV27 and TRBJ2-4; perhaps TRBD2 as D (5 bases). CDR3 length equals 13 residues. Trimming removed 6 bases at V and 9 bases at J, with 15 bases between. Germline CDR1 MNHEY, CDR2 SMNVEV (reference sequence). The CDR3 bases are TGTGCCAGCAGCCCTCGGGGAGTGGGCATTCAGTACTTC. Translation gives CASSPRGVGIQYF.

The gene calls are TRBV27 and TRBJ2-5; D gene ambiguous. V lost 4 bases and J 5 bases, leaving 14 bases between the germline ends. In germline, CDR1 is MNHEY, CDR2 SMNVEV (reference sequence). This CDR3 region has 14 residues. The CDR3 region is CASSYHLPTETQYF. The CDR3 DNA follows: TGTGCCAGCAGTTACCACTTGCCTACCGAGACCCAGTACTTC.